What follows are 7 T cell receptor beta chains derived from one specimen sequenced in a study of blood T cells in healthy people across ages. A sample-barcoded 5' primer and a J-beta primer mix were used in a second PCR of about 6 to 11 cycles. TCRdb independently ran MiXCR on the 5' RACE reads; one entry per CDR3 protein. The table shows approximately 810,000 distinct CDR3 sequences, with under 30% occurring only once. The sequencing input was blood. These TCRs come from a woman aged 80 or over in good health.

This clonotype was picked up many times. This chain uses TRBV4-2 with TRBJ1-4; D is undetermined. CDR3 size: 14 residues. Germline V gene sequence: CDR1 LGHNA, CDR2 YNFKEQ. Between the trimmed V and J ends, which lost 5 bases and 2 bases, there was a span of 9 bases. CDR3 protein: CASSRVQTNEKLFF. DNA of the CDR3: TGTGCCAGCAGCAGGGTTCAGACTAATGAAAAACTGTTTTTT.

This clonotype was seen a few times. A much larger clone lies a single base off, so this may be a read error. The chain joins TRBV29-1 to TRBJ2-5; 11 bases line up with TRBD2. The germline gives CDR1 SQVTM, CDR2 ANQGSEA. V was clipped by 6 bases and J by 11 bases; unmatched bases: 14. This CDR3 is 14 amino acids long. Written as DNA, the CDR3 is TGCAGCGTCCTACTAGCGGGGGCTTACAATGAGCAGTACTTC. It codes for CSVLLAGAYNEQYF.

Of note for this clonotype: Being one base from a much bigger clone, this may be a read error. The chain has TRBV7-2 and TRBJ2-2; D is possibly TRBD2 (6 bases). Germline CDR1 SGHTA, CDR2 FQGNSA. The germline V and J ends were trimmed by 7 bases and 7 bases, with 16 bases remaining between them. There are 14 residues in the CDR3. The CDR3 region is CASIFSAGIGELFF. CDR3 nucleotides: TGTGCCAGCATATTCTCGGCGGGGATCGGGGAGCTGTTTTTT. The entire variable domain, with the rest obtained from reference TRBV7-2 and TRBJ2-2, is as follows: GAGVSQSPSNKVTEKGKDVELRCDPISGHTALYWYRQSLGQGLEFLIYFQGNSAPDKSGLPSDRFSAERTGGSVSTLTIQRTQQEDSAVYLCASIFSAGIGELFFGEGSRLTVL.

This clonotype has more than one count but fewer than ten. Since a much larger clone is just one base distant, this may be a read error. Written as DNA, the CDR3 is TGTGCCAGCAAACAGAGTATTCATACGGGGGTTGAGCAGTACTTC. This sequence encodes CASKQSIHTGVEQYF. The rearrangement joins TRBV2 to TRBJ2-5, with D possibly being TRBD2 (6 bases). Looked up from germline, CDR1 is SNHLY and CDR2 is FYNNEI. V was trimmed by 7 bases and J by 11 bases, leaving 26 bases between them. The CDR3 length is 15 residues.

This clonotype was observed a handful of times. This rearrangement joins TRBV5-5 to TRBJ2-7; 7 bases align to TRBD1. Per the germline V gene, CDR1 is SGHKS and CDR2 is YYEKEE (reference sequence). Trimming took 4 bases from V and 3 from J; bases not matched to a gene: 4. The CDR3 loop spans 13 amino acids. The CDR3 here is CASSNRDSYEQYF. DNA of the CDR3: TGTGCCAGCAGCAACCGGGACAGCTACGAGCAGTACTTC.

This clonotype was detected ten times or more. V gene TRBV11-2 combines with J gene TRBJ1-2; the match to TRBD1 covers 7 bases. The CDR3 is made up of 15 amino acids. The trim removed 0 bases at V and 7 bases at J, leaving 8 bases unmatched. Germline CDR1 SGHAT, CDR2 FQNNGV. CDR3 sequence reads: CASSLEGTAMGGYTF. The DNA of the CDR3 is TGTGCCAGCAGCTTAGAGGGGACAGCCATGGGTGGCTACACCTTC.

The chain joins TRBV5-1 to TRBJ1-1, with D hard to call. V gave up 4 bases and J gave up 3 bases, with 4 bases separating them. The CDR3 runs to 11 residues. Germline V gene sequence: CDR1 SGHRS, CDR2 YFSETQ. Here the CDR3 DNA reads TGCGCCAGCAGCACGGACACTGAAGCTTTCTTT. Its translation is CASSTDTEAFF. The variable domain in full, with the rest retrieved from reference TRBV5-1 and TRBJ1-1, is KAGVTQTPRYLIKTRGQQVTLSCSPISGHRSVSWYQQTPGQGLQFLFEYFSETQRNKGNFPGRFSGRQFSNSRSEMNVSTLELGDSALYLCASSTDTEAFFGQGTRLTVV.